The rows below give T cell receptor beta chains drawn from one sample of a study of TIL therapy for anti-PD-1-resistant metastatic lung cancer. Measured with immunoSEQ multiplex PCR; TCRdb has only the in-frame clones, and not every one. The sample lists about 60,000 clones; roughly 87% were seen once. Sample: blood, taken at baseline. The source is a person between 25 and 79 years old with non-small cell lung cancer. The CDR3 runs from the conserved cysteine through the conserved F or W. Fields, in order: clone size, V gene, CDR3 protein. A clone size is listed for some rows: how often the clone was seen (once, few, many), or a class if it is expanded.

.	TRBV5-1	CASSLNTGLNTQYF
.	TRBV11-3	CASSSTGEQLVETQYF
.	TRBV28	CASSSGQGGIETQYF
.	TRBV20-1	CSASEAGGGRDTQYF
.	TRBV2	CASSEQQGSREKLFF
few	TRBV5-4	CASSSSNEQYF
once	TRBV5-6	CASSLEVGYTF
.	TRBV5-5	CASSLRSDHEQYF
.	TRBV19	CASRSRVLTDTQYF
once	TRBV5-6	CASSLTGYGMWEAFF
.	TRBV27	CASKVAGGPDTQYF
.	TRBV6-6	CASSWDSLGEQYF
.	TRBV10-1	CASSATSGGYEQYF
.	TRBV6-5	CASSFGRNAAFF
.	TRBV2	CASSAGQEGYGYTF
.	TRBV19	CASRTVYGYTF
.	TRBV12-3/TRBV12-4	CASGTGGLPEAFF
.	TRBV14	CASSLSQYEQYF
.	TRBV4-1	CASSQDTGAGATNEKLFF
.	TRBV7-3	CASSPQAQGDTQYF
.	TRBV28	CASSGVPLRDMPRLYEQYF
.	TRBV11-3	CASSLGTGATSYNEQFF
.	TRBV5-1	CASSLAGGEQYF
few	TRBV5-1	CASSPGWGQGLQETQYF
.	TRBV27	CASSPDGTPYREAFF
.	TRBV28	CASSLNEQYF
.	TRBV28	CATCRLLRPNEQFF
.	TRBV7-9	CASSLEGADTQYF